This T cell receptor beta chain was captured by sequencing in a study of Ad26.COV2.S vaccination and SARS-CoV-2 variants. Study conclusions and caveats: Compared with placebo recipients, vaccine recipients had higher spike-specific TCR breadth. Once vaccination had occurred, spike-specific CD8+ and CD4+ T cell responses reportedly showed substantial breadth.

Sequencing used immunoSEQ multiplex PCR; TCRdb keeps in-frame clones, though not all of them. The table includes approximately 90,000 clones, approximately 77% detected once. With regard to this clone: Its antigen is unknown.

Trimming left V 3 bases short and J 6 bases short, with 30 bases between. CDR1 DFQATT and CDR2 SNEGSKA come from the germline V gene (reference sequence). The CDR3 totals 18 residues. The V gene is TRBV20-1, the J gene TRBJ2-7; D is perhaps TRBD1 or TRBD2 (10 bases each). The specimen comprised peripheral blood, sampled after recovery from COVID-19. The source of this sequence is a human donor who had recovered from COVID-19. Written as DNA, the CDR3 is TGCAGTGCTAGTCGGTTGGACAGGGGGAGGCTAGCGGGAGCCGAGCAGTACTTC. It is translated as CSASRLDRGRLAGAEQYF.